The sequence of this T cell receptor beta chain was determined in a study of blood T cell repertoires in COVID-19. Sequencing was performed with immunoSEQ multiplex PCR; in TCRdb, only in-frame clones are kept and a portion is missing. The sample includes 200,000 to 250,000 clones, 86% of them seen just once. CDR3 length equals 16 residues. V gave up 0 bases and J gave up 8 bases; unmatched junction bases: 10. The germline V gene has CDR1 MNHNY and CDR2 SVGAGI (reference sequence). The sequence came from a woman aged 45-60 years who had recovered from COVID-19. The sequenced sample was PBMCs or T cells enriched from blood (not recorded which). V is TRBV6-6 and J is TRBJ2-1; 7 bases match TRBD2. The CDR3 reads CASSYSREGHSYEQFF. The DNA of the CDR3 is TGTGCCAGCAGTTACTCGAGGGAGGGCCACTCGTATGAGCAGTTCTTC.